Described below is a single TCR beta chain sequence and its context. Its antigen is still unknown. These data are taken from a study of T cell responses to AZD1222 COVID-19 vaccine. General observations from the study: Per reports, nearly half of all spike-specific TCRs target regions that are unmutated in variants. Only 5 to 7 individuals given AZD1222 were seropositive at baseline. It should be noted that donors were predominantly white British and more often female, and clonal diversity was possibly underestimated.

TCRdb's table, derived via immunoSEQ multiplex PCR, lists solely in-frame clones and lacks some. The sample shows approximately 82,000 clones, approximately 90% of them seen only once. The CDR3 is 17 amino acids. The chain employs TRBV21-1 and TRBJ2-2; TRBD1 is the table's D call, not checked against the DNA. TRBV21-1 is assigned pseudogene status. The TCR sequence derives from an adult in good health. The sequencing used peripheral blood, collected on day 0 of AZD1222 vaccination. CDR3 bases: TGTGCCAGCAGCAATCGGAGGGACAGGGAGGACACCGGGGAGCTGTTTTTT. Residues: CASSNRRDREDTGELFF.